These T cell receptor beta chains were read from a single sample in a study of response to subunit inactivated influenza vaccine. Using its own MiXCR run on the RT-PCR reads, TCRdb lists one record per CDR3 protein. The sample records around 480,000 distinct CDR3 sequences, about 15% being singletons. This sample comprised CD4+ T cells sorted from PBMCs, obtained 23 months after vaccination. These TCRs come from a man between 50 and 69 years old who received an inactivated influenza vaccine. CDR3s include the opening cysteine and the closing phenylalanine or tryptophan. A D gene is named only where the DNA matches it firmly. Clone size is stated in some rows and not others, as once, few, many or a class when expanded.

J gene | V gene | clone size | D gene | CDR3 DNA | CDR3 protein
TRBJ1-5 | TRBV20-1 | few | . | TGCAGTGCTAAGGGACCGAGCAATCAGCCCCAGCATTTT | CSAKGPSNQPQHF
TRBJ1-5 | TRBV4-3 | many | . | TGCGCCAGCAGCCAAGAGTTCGGCAATCAGCCCCAGCATTTT | CASSQEFGNQPQHF
TRBJ2-7 | TRBV20-1 | . | . | TGCAGTGCCTCCAGCGGGCTAGGCTCCTACGAGCAGTACTTC | CSASSGLGSYEQYF
TRBJ1-5 | TRBV27 | . | . | TGTGCCAGCAGTTTTGCGGGGGTGGGGCAGCCCCAGCATTTT | CASSFAGVGQPQHF
TRBJ2-3 | TRBV27 | . | TRBD1 | TGTGCCAGCAGTTGGGGACAGGGCGCAGATACGCAGTATTTT | CASSWGQGADTQYF
TRBJ2-6 | TRBV4-1 | many | . | TGCGCCAGCAGCCCCACCTCTGGGGCCAACGTCCTGACTTTC | CASSPTSGANVLTF
TRBJ1-1 | TRBV20-1 | . | . | TGCAGTGCTAGAGCCGGGCCCTCGAACACTGAAGCTTTCTTT | CSARAGPSNTEAFF
TRBJ1-1 | TRBV15 | . | TRBD1 | TGTGCCACCAGCGGACAGGGCAGGAGAAACACTGAAGCTTTCTTT | CATSGQGRRNTEAFF
TRBJ2-1 | TRBV7-3 | . | TRBD2 | TGTGCCAGCAGCTCGGGACTAGCGGGAGCCAATGAGCAGTTCTTC | CASSSGLAGANEQFF
TRBJ2-7 | TRBV12-3/TRBV12-4 | few | . | TGTGCCAGCAGTATCCGGGAATACTACGAGCAGTACTTC | CASSIREYYEQYF
TRBJ2-2 | TRBV29-1 | few | . | TGCAGCGTTGCTCTAACCGGGGAGCTGTTTTTT | CSVALTGELFF
TRBJ1-2 | TRBV6-5 | . | TRBD1 | TGTGCCACCATTCCTCTGACAGGGGAACTCTATGGCTACACCTTC | CATIPLTGELYGYTF
TRBJ2-7 | TRBV3-1 | . | TRBD2 | TGTGCCAGCAGCCAACCGGGACTAGCGAGCGGGCAGTACTTC | CASSQPGLASGQYF
TRBJ1-1 | TRBV15 | . | . | TGTGCCACCAGCAGAGATCCTCTCACTGAAGCTTTCTTT | CATSRDPLTEAFF
TRBJ2-7 | TRBV6-1 | few | TRBD1 | TGTGCCAGCAGGAGACAGGGGGGACAATACGAGCAGTACTTC | CASRRQGGQYEQYF
TRBJ2-6 | TRBV21-1 | . | . | TGTGCCAGCAGCAAAGCGCCTAAGGGGCTGTCCTCCTCTGGGGCCAACGTCCTGACTTTC | CASSKAPKGLSSSGANVLTF
TRBJ2-6 | TRBV24-1 | few | . | TGTGCCACCAGTGTAAGCTCTGGGGCCAACGTCCTGACTTTC | CATSVSSGANVLTF
TRBJ2-3 | TRBV15 | few | . | TGTGCCACCAGCAGACCAACCGTGGGCACAGATACGCAGTATTTT | CATSRPTVGTDTQYF
TRBJ1-5 | TRBV7-2 | . | . | TGTGCCAGCAGCTTAGGGACGGGGTACAACAATCAGCCCCAGCATTTT | CASSLGTGYNNQPQHF
TRBJ1-3 | TRBV7-2 | . | . | TGTGCCAGCAGCTTACAGGGGTCCTCTGGAAACACCATATATTTT | CASSLQGSSGNTIYF
TRBJ1-1 | TRBV28 | . | . | TGTGCCAGCATCGGGGCGTTTGACACTGAAGCTTTCTTT | CASIGAFDTEAFF
TRBJ2-7 | TRBV20-1 | few | TRBD2 | TGCAGTGCTAGAGACCGCGGGAGTGCCCACGAGCAGTACTTC | CSARDRGSAHEQYF
TRBJ2-2 | TRBV20-1 | . | . | TGCAGTGCGGGTGGAGACACCGGGGAGCTGTTTTTT | CSAGGDTGELFF
TRBJ2-5 | TRBV5-1 | . | . | TGCGCCAGCAGCTTGGCTGGGCCCCAACAGACCCAGTACTTC | CASSLAGPQQTQYF
TRBJ2-7 | TRBV7-2 | many | . | TGTGCCAGCAGCGTTCTCATGCCTTACGAGCAGTACTTC | CASSVLMPYEQYF
TRBJ2-1 | TRBV7-6 | . | . | TGTGCCAGCAGCTTAGTAGGGCGGACCTACAATGAGCAGTTCTTC | CASSLVGRTYNEQFF
TRBJ2-1 | TRBV20-1 | few | . | TGCAGTGCTGGTTCGCCGAGCTCCTACAATGAGCAGTTCTTC | CSAGSPSSYNEQFF
TRBJ1-2 | TRBV5-1 | few | . | TGCGCCAGCAGCTCGCAGGGAGAAGGCTACACCTTC | CASSSQGEGYTF
TRBJ2-5 | TRBV7-8 | many | . | TGTGCCAGCAGCTTAGTTGGGCTAGCGGAGACCCAGTACTTC | CASSLVGLAETQYF
TRBJ2-1 | TRBV19 | . | . | TGTGCCAGTAGTATAGGTCTGGGCGCCCTTGGGGACAATGAGCAGTTCTTC | CASSIGLGALGDNEQFF
TRBJ2-5 | TRBV3-1 | few | . | TGTGCCAGCAGCCAAAACACGGGCCAATGGGAGACCCAGTACTTC | CASSQNTGQWETQYF
TRBJ2-7 | TRBV7-9 | . | . | TGTGCCAGCAGCTTCGGCGGGATCTACGAGCAGTACTTC | CASSFGGIYEQYF
TRBJ2-3 | TRBV29-1 | . | . | TGCAGCGTTGGAACTCCTCACCGGGTTGTGGATACGCAGTATTTT | CSVGTPHRVVDTQYF
TRBJ1-5 | TRBV20-1 | few | . | TGCAGTGCCGGCGGGGTTGATCAGCCCCAGCATTTT | CSAGGVDQPQHF
TRBJ2-5 | TRBV6-4 | many | TRBD1 | TGTGCCAGCAGCCGATTGGGACAGATAGAGACCCAGTACTTC | CASSRLGQIETQYF
TRBJ2-2 | TRBV28 | many | . | TGTGCCAGCAGCCCACCCGGCACCGGGGAGCTGTTTTTT | CASSPPGTGELFF
TRBJ2-2 | TRBV20-1 | . | TRBD2 | TGCAGTGCTATTAATCCGGGACTAGCGGGAGCCGGGGAGCTGTTTTTT | CSAINPGLAGAGELFF
TRBJ2-1 | TRBV3-1 | few | . | TGTGCCAGCAGCCAAGACGTATTAGGAACGAATGAGCAGTTCTTC | CASSQDVLGTNEQFF
TRBJ2-5 | TRBV20-1 | few | . | TGCAGTGCTAGAGATTCCCGGGTCGGCCAAGAGACCCAGTACTTC | CSARDSRVGQETQYF
TRBJ1-3 | TRBV4-3 | . | . | TGCGCCAGCAGCCAAGGGTCAAACTCTGGAAACACCATATATTTT | CASSQGSNSGNTIYF
TRBJ2-7 | TRBV20-1 | . | TRBD2 | TGCAGTGCTAGAGACACTAGCGGGATTCACTTC | CSARDTSGIHF
TRBJ2-7 | TRBV18 | . | . | TGTGCCAGCTCACCACCGGCACAGACTTACGCCTACGAGCAGTACTTC | CASSPPAQTYAYEQYF
TRBJ1-5 | TRBV4-3 | few | . | TGCGCCAGCAGCCTCTGGCGAGGGTGGGATCAGCCCCAGCATTTT | CASSLWRGWDQPQHF
TRBJ2-1 | TRBV12-3/TRBV12-4 | many | TRBD1 | TGTGCCAGCAACCCGGGACAGGGATACAATGAGCAGTTCTTC | CASNPGQGYNEQFF
TRBJ2-2 | TRBV18 | . | . | TGTGCCAGCTATTTTGACAGATACACCGGGGAGCTGTTTTTT | CASYFDRYTGELFF
TRBJ2-2 | TRBV20-1 | many | TRBD2 | TGCAGTGCTCGCTCGGTAGCGGGAGCAAACACCGGGGAGCTGTTTTTT | CSARSVAGANTGELFF